This T cell receptor (beta chain) emerged from a study of T cells after yellow fever vaccination. Study as a whole: Four memory subsets, EM, EMRA, CM and Tscm, were sorted by CD3, CD45RA, CCR7, CD95. Study-level findings and limits: Clonotypes that responded to the vaccine were almost all undetectable in sorted memory subsets on day 0.

From germline, CDR1 is DFQATT and CDR2 SNEGSKA (reference sequence). The CDR3 totals 11 residues. Trimming removed 5 bases at V and 2 bases at J, with 6 bases between. Template-switching 5'RACE yielded the TCR cDNA; a universal primer site and UMIs were added in the process. Each CDR3 protein is one row after TCRdb ran MiXCR on the 5' RACE reads. The sample holds 25,000 to 40,000 distinct CDR3 sequences, 6.5% to 8% seen once. Ten or more counts support this clonotype. This sequence was found in a man aged 18 to 35 who received the YFV17D yellow fever vaccine. The starting material was PBMCs, either bulk or a sorted T-cell subset (CD4+, CD8+, memory, or dextramer-sorted; not recorded which), obtained on the day of the first yellow fever vaccination. This chain uses TRBV20-1 with TRBJ2-5; D might be TRBD2 (6 bases). The DNA of the CDR3 is TGCAGTGCTGCGGGACAAGAGACCCAGTACTTC. This encodes CSAAGQETQYF.